The next 27 T cell receptor beta chains were all read from a single sample in a study of T cell repertoires in cytomegalovirus infection. Each CDR3 protein is one row after TCRdb ran MiXCR on the reads. The table records around 740,000 distinct CDR3 sequences, 35% of them present only once. Sample: PBMCs. These receptors originate from a human donor in good health (CMV status not recorded). Some clones in this sample may be carry-over from other donors' samples.

The genes are TRBV15 and TRBJ1-1, with D possibly being TRBD1 (5 bases). Trimming removed 0 bases at V and 8 bases at J, with 19 bases between. This CDR3 is built from 16 residues. Germline V lookup: CDR1 LNHNV, CDR2 YYDKDF (reference sequence). CDR3 protein: CATSRDLNVGTEEAFF. The CDR3 nucleotides read TGTGCCACCAGCAGAGATTTGAACGTGGGGACGGAAGAAGCTTTCTTT.

The V call is TRBV29-1, the J call TRBJ1-5; maybe TRBD1 (6 bases). Trimming shortened V by 3 bases and J by 4 bases, and 10 bases separated the two germline ends. The germline CDR1 and CDR2 sequences are SQVTM and ANQGSEA. CDR3 length: 13 residues. The CDR3 DNA follows: TGCAGCGTTGAGACAGGCCGTAATCAGCCCCAGCATTTT. Amino acids: CSVETGRNQPQHF.

There are a few counts of this clonotype. The chain has TRBV6-1 and TRBJ2-5; either TRBD1 or TRBD2 may supply D (6 bases each). This CDR3 comprises 14 residues. CDR1 MNHNS and CDR2 SASEGT come from the germline V gene. The V end lost 7 bases, the J end lost 5 bases, and 17 bases lay between the germline ends. CDR3 coding DNA: TGTGCCAGCATAACGTGGGGGGCACAGGAGACCCAGTACTTC. Translated: CASITWGAQETQYF.

The chain combines TRBV5-6 with TRBJ2-7; D uncertain. The germline CDR1 and CDR2 sequences are SGHDT and YYEEEE. V was pared by 0 bases and J by 3 bases, with 16 bases between. The CDR3 runs 16 residues. CDR3 sequence reads: CASSLGGWVGNYEQYF. The CDR3 bases are TGTGCCAGCAGCTTGGGGGGTTGGGTAGGTAACTACGAGCAGTACTTC. The full variable domain, its missing parts supplied by reference TRBV5-6 and TRBJ2-7, is DAGVTQSPTHLIKTRGQQVTLRCSPKSGHDTVSWYQQALGQGPQFIFQYYEEEERQRGNFPDRFSGHQFPNYSSELNVNALLLGDSALYLCASSLGGWVGNYEQYFGPGTRLTVT.

The chain combines TRBV7-9 with TRBJ1-5; 7 nucleotides align to TRBD1. The V and J ends lost 2 bases and 0 bases, in that order; junction bases with no gene match: 4. This CDR3 has 16 residues. Germline loops: CDR1 SEHNR, CDR2 FQNEAQ (reference sequence). In DNA form, the CDR3 reads TGTGCCAGCAGCTTATGGACAGGTAATAGCAATCAGCCCCAGCATTTT. Translation gives CASSLWTGNSNQPQHF.

The V and J genes are TRBV19 and TRBJ1-6; the D gene is possibly TRBD1 (6 bases). The CDR3 is made up of 14 amino acids. CDR1 is LNHDA and CDR2 is SQIVND in the germline V gene (reference sequence). V was trimmed by 5 bases and J by 8 bases, leaving 13 bases between them. CDR3 bases: TGTGCCAGTAGTCCCGAAGGGGGTTATTCACCCCTCCACTTT. This sequence encodes CASSPEGGYSPLHF.

The rearrangement joins TRBV7-9 to TRBJ2-5; D is perhaps TRBD1 or TRBD2 (5 bases each). Germline values: CDR1 SEHNR, CDR2 FQNEAQ (reference sequence). This CDR3 has 14 residues. Trimming stripped 5 bases from V and 3 bases from J, with 13 bases between. For the CDR3, the DNA is TGTGCCAGCAGCCGCGTTGTGGGGGAAGAGACCCAGTACTTC. Protein sequence: CASSRVVGEETQYF.

This clonotype was counted only a few times. This rearrangement joins TRBV10-3 to TRBJ2-5, with TRBD1 identical over 7 bases. The trim removed 10 bases at V and 3 bases at J, leaving 5 bases unmatched. CDR3 length: 12 amino acids. Germline CDR1 is ENHRY and CDR2 is SYGVKD. Written as DNA, the CDR3 is TGTGCCACGACCGGGACAGAAGAGACCCAGTACTTC. This translates into CATTGTEETQYF.

V and J are TRBV7-6 and TRBJ1-5; no reliable D call. This CDR3 comprises 14 residues. V was pared by 7 bases and J by 3 bases, with 13 bases between. Germline-derived CDR1 and CDR2 are SGHVS and FNYEAQ. As DNA, the CDR3 is TGTGCCAGCAACTTGGCAGGCCTCAATCAGCCCCAGCATTTT. Its protein product is CASNLAGLNQPQHF.

In its sample, this clonotype was seen many times. This rearrangement joins TRBV12-3 or TRBV12-4 to TRBJ1-2; D is uncertain. CDR3 size: 14 residues. V dropped 0 bases and J dropped 5 bases, with 10 bases sitting between them. The DNA of the CDR3 is TGTGCCAGCAGTTTAGCTAAGACTCAGTATGGCTACACCTTC. Translating it yields CASSLAKTQYGYTF.

This clonotype showed up just a few times. This chain connects TRBV6-1 to TRBJ1-1; the D is unclear. The germline gives CDR1 MNHNS, CDR2 SASEGT. The CDR3 is 13 residues long. Trimming pared 6 bases from V and 1 base from J, leaving 9 bases between. This CDR3 reads CASSAGKNTEAFF. DNA of the CDR3: TGTGCCAGCAGCGCGGGGAAGAACACTGAAGCTTTCTTT.

The V and J genes are TRBV6-6 and TRBJ2-1; a weak D match, TRBD1 (6 bases). Trimming took 5 bases from V and 15 from J, leaving 23 bases between them. The CDR3 totals 14 residues. The germline CDR1 and CDR2 sequences are MNHNY and SVGAGI (reference sequence). Here the CDR3 reads CASSGPPGVPRRFF. CDR3 coding DNA: TGTGCCAGCAGTGGGCCTCCAGGGGTACCGAGACGGTTCTTC.

The rearrangement uses TRBV4-1 and TRBJ2-3; D unclear. Germline loops: CDR1 MGHRA, CDR2 YSYEKL. V lost 2 bases and J 7 bases, leaving 7 bases between the germline ends. The CDR3 spans 12 residues. The CDR3 loop reads CASSQLGNTQYF. The CDR3, as DNA: TGCGCCAGCAGCCAACTGGGGAATACGCAGTATTTT.

This clonotype occurred many times. V is TRBV7-8 and J is TRBJ2-7; no firm D call. In germline, CDR1 is SGHVS, CDR2 FQNEAQ. V lost 5 bases to trimming and J lost 1 base, with 12 bases between them. The CDR3 spans 14 residues. For the CDR3, the DNA is TGTGCCAGCAGCCCCCGGACGGATTCCTACGAGCAGTACTTC. This gives the protein CASSPRTDSYEQYF.

On this clonotype: A single base separates this from a much larger clone, so it may be a read error. The rearrangement uses TRBV6-2 or TRBV6-3 and TRBJ2-7; 7 bases fit TRBD2. Germline CDR1 and CDR2: MNHEY and SVGEGT. This CDR3 is 13 amino acids long. CDR3 amino acids: CASSSSGAYEKYF. CDR3 DNA: TGTGCCAGCAGTTCGAGCGGGGCTTACGAGAAGTACTTC.

This clonotype was counted between two and nine times. The chain recombines TRBV7-3 with TRBJ2-1; possibly TRBD1 for D (6 bases). The V gene's germline CDR1 is SGHTA and CDR2 FQGTGA. The V end lost 5 bases, the J end lost 0 bases, and 14 bases lay between the germline ends. CDR3 length: 16 residues. The CDR3 sequence is CASSIRGGVSYNEQFF. CDR3 nucleotide sequence: TGTGCCAGCAGCATCCGAGGGGGAGTCTCCTACAATGAGCAGTTCTTC.

The CDR3 spells CASRLWGSNEKLFF. CDR3 nucleotide sequence: TGTGCCAGCCGCCTGTGGGGGTCAAACGAAAAACTGTTTTTT. The chain recombines TRBV2 with TRBJ1-4; tentative D call: TRBD1 (5 bases). Germline values: CDR1 SNHLY, CDR2 FYNNEI. Trimming pared 8 bases from V and 8 bases from J, leaving 18 bases between. This CDR3 comprises 14 residues.

J is TRBJ2-1 and V is TRBV6-5; 8 bases are a match to TRBD2. The CDR3 sequence is 16 residues long. Germline V CDR1 and CDR2: MNHEY, SVGAGI. Unmatched junction bases numbered 7, after V lost 5 bases and J lost 1 base. The CDR3 is CASSPVTSESYNEQFF. CDR3 DNA sequence: TGTGCCAGCAGTCCTGTGACTAGCGAGTCCTACAATGAGCAGTTCTTC.

In the case of this clonotype: A read error likely explains this, since a far larger clone differs by one base. The V call is TRBV13, the J call TRBJ2-3; 8 bases map to TRBD2. Unmatched junction bases numbered 3, after V lost 3 bases and J lost 1 base. The CDR3 runs to 15 residues. Germline CDR1 PRHDT, CDR2 FYEKMQ (reference sequence). CDR3 in DNA: TGTGCCAGCAGCTTCGGGGGGGGGGGCACAGATACGCAGTATTTT. Residues: CASSFGGGGTDTQYF.

The CDR3 spells CASSLRTGMNTGELFF. The CDR3 DNA reads as TGTGCCAGCAGCTTAAGGACGGGGATGAACACCGGGGAGCTGTTTTTT. The rearrangement links TRBV7-8 to TRBJ2-2, with D tentatively TRBD2 (5 bases). Trimming removed 2 bases from V and 1 base from J, with 11 bases in between. This CDR3 has 16 residues. CDR1 is SGHVS, CDR2 FQNEAQ, per germline.

This clonotype was seen only a few times. This chain links TRBV6-5 with TRBJ1-6; the match to TRBD1 covers 8 bases. The CDR3 loop spans 16 amino acids. The germline V gene encodes CDR1 MNHEY and CDR2 SVGAGI. V shed 0 bases and J 4 bases; nucleotides not matched to a gene: 2. CDR3 protein: CASSYSGTGYNSPLHF. CDR3 DNA: TGTGCCAGCAGTTACTCTGGGACAGGTTATAATTCACCCCTCCACTTT.

This rearrangement joins TRBV4-1 to TRBJ1-3; D is uncertain. The CDR3 totals 18 residues. V was pared by 0 bases and J by 5 bases, with 20 bases between. Germline CDR1 and CDR2: MGHRA and YSYEKL. CDR3 region: CASSQDLEDRAGRNTIYF. The CDR3 DNA sequence: TGCGCCAGCAGCCAAGATTTGGAGGACCGTGCTGGTAGAAACACCATATATTTT.

This clonotype was seen only once. The V gene is TRBV29-1, the J gene TRBJ1-2; D uncertain. This CDR3 has 13 residues. Trimming pared 1 base from V and 8 bases from J, leaving 14 bases between. Germline V CDR1 and CDR2: SQVTM, ANQGSEA. The CDR3 protein is CSVEVIAVGGYTF. The CDR3 coding sequence is TGCAGCGTTGAAGTAATCGCGGTGGGCGGCTACACCTTC. Filled out from reference TRBV29-1 and TRBJ1-2, the complete variable domain reads SAVISQKPSRDICQRGTSLTIQCQVDSQVTMMFWYRQQPGQSLTLIATANQGSEATYESGFVIDKFPISRPNLTFSTLTVSNMSPEDSSIYLCSVEVIAVGGYTFGSGTRLTVV.

The chain employs TRBV29-1 and TRBJ1-1; perhaps TRBD1 as D (6 bases). CDR1 and CDR2 (germline): SQVTM, ANQGSEA. V lost 7 bases and J 3 bases, leaving 12 bases between the germline ends. The CDR3 consists of 12 residues. CDR3 in amino acids: CSAEHRDTEAFF. The CDR3 bases are TGCAGCGCCGAGCACAGGGACACTGAAGCTTTCTTT.

The sample holds a few counts of this clonotype. The chain links TRBV5-1 to TRBJ2-1, with unresolved D. V dropped 0 bases and J dropped 4 bases, with 5 bases sitting between them. This CDR3 spans 13 amino acids. Germline V gene lookup returns CDR1 SGHRS and CDR2 YFSETQ. CDR3 nucleotide sequence: TGCGCCAGCAGCTTGGACCGATACAATGAGCAGTTCTTC. It yields the protein CASSLDRYNEQFF.

The table lists this clonotype with many counts. CDR3 region: CATSRGYEQYF. The DNA of the CDR3 is TGTGCCACCAGCAGGGGTTACGAGCAGTACTTC. The rearrangement links TRBV15 to TRBJ2-7; no clear D gene. Germline V CDR1 and CDR2: LNHNV, YYDKDF (reference sequence). The CDR3 extends over 11 amino acids. The V end was cut by 3 bases, the J end by 4 bases, with 4 bases between.

The chain combines TRBV11-2 with TRBJ2-5; D is uncertain. CDR1 is SGHAT and CDR2 is FQNNGV in the germline V gene. V was cut by 3 bases and J by 14 bases, with 16 bases left in between. CDR3 length equals 12 residues. In DNA form, the CDR3 reads TGTGCCAGCAGCTTTGAGAGGATCGCTTTCTACTTC. It is translated as CASSFERIAFYF.